Listed below are T cell receptor beta chains from one sample, sequenced in a study of glioma-infiltrating T cells. TCRdb redid the calling of the multiplex PCR reads with MiXCR, one entry per CDR3 protein. The sample shows around 180,000 distinct CDR3 sequences, about 47% of them seen only once. The sequenced sample consisted of glioma tissue, nonneoplastic brain tissue, or PBMCs (not recorded which). All receptors derive from a human donor with low-grade glioma or glioblastoma, undergoing nonglioma brain surgery, or in good health (not recorded which). CDR3s leave out the opening cysteine and the closing phenylalanine or tryptophan. Each record gives: D gene, J gene, V gene, clone size, CDR3 protein. A D gene is named only where the DNA matches it firmly. Clone size is stated in some rows and not others, as once, few, many or a class when expanded.

d_gene: TRBD1; j_gene: TRBJ1-2; v_gene: TRBV6-1; abundance: -; CDR3aa: ASSTGTGANYGYT
d_gene: TRBD2; j_gene: TRBJ2-1; v_gene: TRBV20-1; abundance: -; CDR3aa: SAAGLEDYNEQF
d_gene: -; j_gene: TRBJ2-3; v_gene: TRBV27; abundance: -; CDR3aa: ASSYGQTSTDTQY
d_gene: -; j_gene: TRBJ1-4; v_gene: TRBV19; abundance: -; CDR3aa: ASRPRQGVNEKLF
d_gene: -; j_gene: TRBJ2-7; v_gene: TRBV5-4; abundance: few; CDR3aa: ASSFAETYEQY
d_gene: -; j_gene: TRBJ2-1; v_gene: TRBV7-7; abundance: few; CDR3aa: ASSLKVPGIYNEQF
d_gene: -; j_gene: TRBJ2-2; v_gene: TRBV3-1; abundance: -; CDR3aa: ASSQNPRVIANTGELF
d_gene: -; j_gene: TRBJ2-1; v_gene: TRBV18; abundance: -; CDR3aa: ASSPGGNYNEQL
d_gene: -; j_gene: TRBJ2-7; v_gene: TRBV24-1; abundance: -; CDR3aa: ATSDFDMPYEQY
d_gene: TRBD1; j_gene: TRBJ2-2; v_gene: TRBV19; abundance: few; CDR3aa: ASTRQGAGANTGELF
d_gene: -; j_gene: TRBJ2-7; v_gene: TRBV27; abundance: -; CDR3aa: ASSFGGLEAEQY
d_gene: -; j_gene: TRBJ2-7; v_gene: TRBV29-1; abundance: once; CDR3aa: SVTVANEQY
d_gene: -; j_gene: TRBJ2-4; v_gene: TRBV29-1; abundance: few; CDR3aa: SVEEPRGNIQY
d_gene: -; j_gene: TRBJ1-1; v_gene: TRBV29-1; abundance: few; CDR3aa: SVGTYTEAF
d_gene: -; j_gene: TRBJ1-1; v_gene: TRBV20-1; abundance: -; CDR3aa: SASRGLAGDTEAF
d_gene: -; j_gene: TRBJ2-1; v_gene: TRBV27; abundance: -; CDR3aa: ASSRYSGLAYNGQF
d_gene: -; j_gene: TRBJ1-5; v_gene: TRBV3-1; abundance: many; CDR3aa: ASSQMGGNQPQH
d_gene: -; j_gene: TRBJ2-5; v_gene: TRBV6-2/TRBV6-3; abundance: few; CDR3aa: ASSSAKTQY
d_gene: TRBD1; j_gene: TRBJ1-5; v_gene: TRBV20-1; abundance: -; CDR3aa: SAKGALRNQPQH
d_gene: -; j_gene: TRBJ1-5; v_gene: TRBV2; abundance: many; CDR3aa: ASSPGRERTQPQH
d_gene: TRBD1; j_gene: TRBJ1-1; v_gene: TRBV20-1; abundance: many; CDR3aa: SASDRGTEAF
d_gene: TRBD2; j_gene: TRBJ2-7; v_gene: TRBV6-1; abundance: many; CDR3aa: AGRTSENNEQY
d_gene: TRBD1; j_gene: TRBJ1-6; v_gene: TRBV2; abundance: -; CDR3aa: ASRTGQDLRSPLH
d_gene: -; j_gene: TRBJ2-3; v_gene: TRBV4-1; abundance: many; CDR3aa: ASSQPGGDTQY
d_gene: -; j_gene: TRBJ2-5; v_gene: TRBV29-1; abundance: -; CDR3aa: SIGAQETQY
d_gene: -; j_gene: TRBJ1-1; v_gene: TRBV28; abundance: many; CDR3aa: ASSLLGRWGESYTEAF
d_gene: -; j_gene: TRBJ2-2; v_gene: TRBV6-1; abundance: few; CDR3aa: ATQALRAGELF
d_gene: -; j_gene: TRBJ2-5; v_gene: TRBV29-1; abundance: -; CDR3aa: SVAPAGSLETQY
d_gene: TRBD1; j_gene: TRBJ1-1; v_gene: TRBV19; abundance: -; CDR3aa: ASIIDRETGPNTEAF
d_gene: -; j_gene: TRBJ2-2; v_gene: TRBV14; abundance: few; CDR3aa: ASSQSMNTGELF
d_gene: -; j_gene: TRBJ1-1; v_gene: TRBV28; abundance: many; CDR3aa: ATGDGRNTEAF
d_gene: -; j_gene: TRBJ2-5; v_gene: TRBV5-1; abundance: -; CDR3aa: ASHTYQETQY
d_gene: TRBD1; j_gene: TRBJ2-3; v_gene: TRBV2; abundance: many; CDR3aa: ASSPDRPELGTQY
d_gene: -; j_gene: TRBJ1-1; v_gene: TRBV5-1; abundance: -; CDR3aa: ASSLGQINTEAF
d_gene: TRBD1; j_gene: TRBJ2-7; v_gene: TRBV20-1; abundance: many; CDR3aa: SARGTGDEQY
d_gene: -; j_gene: TRBJ1-1; v_gene: TRBV6-2/TRBV6-3; abundance: -; CDR3aa: ASTAYGNTEAL